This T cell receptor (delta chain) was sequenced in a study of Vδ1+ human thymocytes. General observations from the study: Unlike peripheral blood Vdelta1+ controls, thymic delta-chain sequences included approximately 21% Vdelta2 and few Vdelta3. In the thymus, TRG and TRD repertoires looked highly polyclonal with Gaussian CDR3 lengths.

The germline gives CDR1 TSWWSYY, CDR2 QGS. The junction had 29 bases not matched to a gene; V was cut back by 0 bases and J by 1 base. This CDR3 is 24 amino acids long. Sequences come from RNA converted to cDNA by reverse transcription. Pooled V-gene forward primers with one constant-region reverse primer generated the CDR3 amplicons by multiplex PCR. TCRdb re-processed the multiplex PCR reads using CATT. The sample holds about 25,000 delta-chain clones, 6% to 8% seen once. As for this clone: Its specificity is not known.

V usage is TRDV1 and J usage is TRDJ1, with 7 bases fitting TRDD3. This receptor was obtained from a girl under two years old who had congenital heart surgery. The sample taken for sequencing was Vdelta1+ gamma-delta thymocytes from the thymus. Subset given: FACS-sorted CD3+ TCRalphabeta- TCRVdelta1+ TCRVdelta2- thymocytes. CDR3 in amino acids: CALGELWKSFLTLGGKGGTDKLIF. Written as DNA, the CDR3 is TGTGCTCTTGGGGAACTTTGGAAGTCCTTTCTCACCCTGGGGGGAAAGGGGGGCACCGATAAACTCATCTTT.